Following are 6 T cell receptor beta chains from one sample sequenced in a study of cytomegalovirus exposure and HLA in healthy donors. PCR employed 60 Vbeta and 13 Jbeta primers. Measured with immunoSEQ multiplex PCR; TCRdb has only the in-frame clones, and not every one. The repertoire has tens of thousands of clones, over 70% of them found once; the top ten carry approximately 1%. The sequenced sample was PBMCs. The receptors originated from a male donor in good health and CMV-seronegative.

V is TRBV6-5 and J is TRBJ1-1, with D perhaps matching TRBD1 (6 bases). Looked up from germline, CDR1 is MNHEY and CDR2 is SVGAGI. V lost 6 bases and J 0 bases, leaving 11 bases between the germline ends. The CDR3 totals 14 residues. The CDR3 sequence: CASRGTSMNTEAFF. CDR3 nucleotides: TGTGCCAGCAGGGGGACAAGCATGAACACTGAAGCTTTCTTT.

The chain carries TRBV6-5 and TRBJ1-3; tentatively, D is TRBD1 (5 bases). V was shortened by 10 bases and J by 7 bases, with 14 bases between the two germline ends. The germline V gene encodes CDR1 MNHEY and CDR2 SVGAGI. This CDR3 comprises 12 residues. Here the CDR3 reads CATWGGRNTIYF. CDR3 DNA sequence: TGTGCCACATGGGGGGGTCGGAACACCATATATTTT.

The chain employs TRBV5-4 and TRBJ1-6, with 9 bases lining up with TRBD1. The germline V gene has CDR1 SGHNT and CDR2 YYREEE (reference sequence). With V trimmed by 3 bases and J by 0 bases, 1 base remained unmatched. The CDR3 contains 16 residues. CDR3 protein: CASSSGQGSYNSPLHF. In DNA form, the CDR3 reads TGTGCCAGCAGCTCGGGACAGGGCTCCTATAATTCACCCCTCCACTTT.

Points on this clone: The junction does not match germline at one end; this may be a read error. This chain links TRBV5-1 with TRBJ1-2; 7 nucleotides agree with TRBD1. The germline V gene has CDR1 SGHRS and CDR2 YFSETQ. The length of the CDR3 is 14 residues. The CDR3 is CASSSWTGGTGYPF. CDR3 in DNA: TGCGCCAGCAGCTCGTGGACAGGAGGAACCGGCTACCCCTTC.

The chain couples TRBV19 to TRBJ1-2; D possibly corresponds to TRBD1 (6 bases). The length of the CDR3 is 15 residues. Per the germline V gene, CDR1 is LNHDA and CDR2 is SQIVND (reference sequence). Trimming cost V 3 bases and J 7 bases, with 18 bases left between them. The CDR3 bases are TGTGCCAGTAGTATCGGACAGCGTAAATTTGGTGGCTACACCTTC. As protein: CASSIGQRKFGGYTF.

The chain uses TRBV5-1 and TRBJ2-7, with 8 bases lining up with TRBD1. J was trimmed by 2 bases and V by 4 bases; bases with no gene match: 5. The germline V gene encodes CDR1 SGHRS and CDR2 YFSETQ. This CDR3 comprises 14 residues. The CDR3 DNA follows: TGCGCCAGCAGCCCCGGGGACAGGACCTACGAGCAGTACTTC. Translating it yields CASSPGDRTYEQYF.